The 20 T cell receptor beta chains listed next were all sequenced from one sample in a study of T cell repertoires in aging, cancer and after chemotherapy. A mixed TRB-A/B primer pool amplified rearranged TRB by multiplex touch-down PCR. Each CDR3 protein is one row after TCRdb ran MiXCR on the multiplex PCR reads. The sample contains over 10,000 distinct CDR3 sequences, around 21% of which appear only once. Peripheral blood genomic DNA, not sorted cells or RNA, was the template. The sequenced sample was blood. The receptors come from a human donor in good health.

Turning to this clonotype: A read error is possible here, since a much larger clone lies one base away. The V call is TRBV10-1, the J call TRBJ1-1; D possibly corresponds to TRBD1 (6 bases). Germline V CDR1 and CDR2: WNHNN, SYGVQD (reference sequence). The CDR3 consists of 14 residues. Written as DNA, the CDR3 is TGCGTCAGCCACACAGGGACCATGAACACTGAAGCTTTCTTT. Amino acid sequence: CVSHTGTMNTEAFF.

For this clonotype: A much larger clone lies a single base off, so this may be a read error. V and J are TRBV30 and TRBJ2-2; maybe TRBD1 (6 bases). This CDR3 is built from 15 residues. The germline CDR1 and CDR2 sequences are GTSNPN and SVGIG (reference sequence). CDR3 loop: CVWSPGTTNTGELFF. The CDR3 coding sequence is TGTGTCTGGAGTCCCGGGACAACGAACACCGGGGAGCTGTTTTTT.

The chain combines TRBV12-3 or TRBV12-4 with TRBJ1-2; D perhaps matches TRBD1 (6 bases). V shed 6 bases and J shed 5 bases, with 19 bases lying between them. This CDR3 contains 15 residues. The CDR3 here is CASSAILIGQYGYTF. In DNA, the CDR3 is TGTGCCAGCAGCGCCATTCTCATTGGACAGTATGGCTACACCTTC.

The chain recombines TRBV5-1 with TRBJ2-5, with D unresolved. The CDR3 covers 15 residues. Trimming removed 4 bases at V and 5 bases at J, with 18 bases between. Germline V CDR1 and CDR2: SGHRS, YFSETQ. The CDR3, as DNA: TGCGCCAGCAGCATAAGGACGGAGAGGTACGAGACCCAGTACTTC. It encodes CASSIRTERYETQYF.

V and J are TRBV18 and TRBJ2-7, with D tentatively TRBD2 (6 bases). The CDR3 is 15 amino acids. The germline V and J ends were trimmed by 0 bases and 0 bases, with 9 bases remaining between them. Looked up from germline, CDR1 is KGHSH and CDR2 is LQKENI. The CDR3 sequence: CASSPPWDFSYEQYF. CDR3 DNA: TGTGCCAGCTCACCACCCTGGGACTTCTCCTACGAGCAGTACTTC.

The chain is built from TRBV27 and TRBJ2-2, with D perhaps matching TRBD2 (5 bases). The CDR3 has 14 amino acids. V was trimmed by 6 bases and J by 6 bases, leaving 14 bases between them. Germline loops: CDR1 MNHEY, CDR2 SMNVEV (reference sequence). The CDR3 reads CASSIGRGSGELFF. CDR3 nucleotide sequence: TGTGCCAGCAGCATAGGCCGCGGGTCCGGGGAGCTGTTTTTT.

This clonotype was counted a single time. One end of the junction does not line up with germline, which may come from a read error. The rearrangement links TRBV5-1 to TRBJ2-7; possibly TRBD1 or TRBD2 for D (6 bases each). Germline-derived CDR1 and CDR2 are SGHRS and YFSETQ. This CDR3 comprises 14 residues. DNA of the CDR3: TGTGCCAGCAGCTTGGAAAGGGGGGACTACGAGCAGTACTTC. It codes for CASSLERGDYEQYF.

A word on this clonotype: A much more abundant neighbour one base away suggests this may be a read error. V usage is TRBV7-2 and J usage is TRBJ1-4, with 8 positions matching TRBD1. The CDR3 runs to 14 residues. J lost 8 bases, V lost 6 bases, and 8 bases had no gene match. CDR1 and CDR2 (germline): SGHTA, FQGNSA. CDR3 amino acids: CASRHRGMQEKLFF. Written as DNA, the CDR3 is TGTGCCAGCAGGCACAGGGGGATGCAAGAAAAACTGTTTTTT.

This clonotype rates as medium-sized. The chain has TRBV6-5 and TRBJ1-2; D not resolved. Trimming removed 0 bases from V and 4 bases from J, with 12 bases in between. This CDR3 is built from 15 residues. The germline V gene has CDR1 MNHEY and CDR2 SVGAGI. The CDR3 is CASSYSEGASYGYTF. CDR3 sequence (DNA): TGTGCCAGCAGTTACTCAGAGGGCGCGAGCTATGGCTACACCTTC.

This clonotype showed up many times. V usage is TRBV27 and J usage is TRBJ2-3; TRBD1 agrees at 8 bases. From germline, CDR1 is MNHEY and CDR2 SMNVEV (reference sequence). This CDR3 has 14 residues. The ends lost 3 bases at V and 5 bases at J; junction bases unmatched: 4. CDR3 nucleotide sequence: TGTGCCAGCAGTTTGAAGACAGGGGTAGATACGCAGTATTTT. Amino acid sequence: CASSLKTGVDTQYF.

This clonotype was seen a handful of times. This sequence joins TRBV27 and TRBJ2-5; D might be TRBD1 or TRBD2, each matching 5 bases. V lost 5 bases, J lost 5 bases, and 21 bases lay in between. The CDR3 spans 16 residues. From germline, CDR1 is MNHEY and CDR2 SMNVEV (reference sequence). As DNA, the CDR3 is TGTGCCAGCAGTCCTCGCCGCAGATGGGACGTGGAGACCCAGTACTTC. Translating gives CASSPRRRWDVETQYF.

As for this clonotype: This clone may be a read error of a much larger clone one base away. The rearrangement uses TRBV6-1 and TRBJ2-7; no clear D gene. The CDR3 is 17 amino acids. CDR1 and CDR2 (germline): MNHNS, SASEGT. Deletions cut 9 bases from V and 2 bases from J, with 26 bases between. CDR3 in amino acids: CARRGIEAAVFTYEQYF. For the CDR3, the DNA is TGTGCCAGACGTGGGATCGAGGCAGCTGTATTTACCTACGAGCAGTACTTC.

This clonotype was counted many times. CDR3 in amino acids: CASSDAGVGTEAFF. CDR3 nucleotide sequence: TGTGCCAGCAGTGATGCGGGGGTGGGGACTGAAGCTTTCTTT. V usage is TRBV27 and J usage is TRBJ1-1; perhaps TRBD1 as D (5 bases). The CDR3 runs 14 residues. CDR1 and CDR2 from the germline V gene are MNHEY and SMNVEV (reference sequence). The ends were cut back, 5 bases at V and 5 bases at J, with 15 bases in the middle.

The chain recombines TRBV19 with TRBJ1-6, with D perhaps TRBD1 (5 bases). Trimming pared 3 bases from V and 10 bases from J, leaving 13 bases between. The CDR3 has 14 amino acids. Germline V gene sequence: CDR1 LNHDA, CDR2 SQIVND (reference sequence). Here the CDR3 DNA reads TGTGCCAGTAGTATGGGGCGGGAGGGCTCACCCCTCCACTTT. Translating gives CASSMGREGSPLHF.

The genes are TRBV6-5 and TRBJ2-3, with 11 bases that match TRBD2. With V trimmed by 6 bases and J by 5 bases, 1 base remained unmatched. The CDR3 has 13 residues. Germline assignment: CDR1 MNHEY and CDR2 SVGAGI. The DNA for the CDR3 is TGTGCCAGCAGACTAGCGGGGGAAGATACGCAGTATTTT. This gives the protein CASRLAGEDTQYF.

The chain has TRBV6-2 or TRBV6-3 and TRBJ1-1; a possible D gene is TRBD1 (6 bases). Between the trimmed V and J ends, which lost 6 bases and 1 base, there was a span of 15 bases. CDR1 and CDR2 from the germline V gene are MNHEY and SVGEGT. This CDR3 contains 15 residues. CDR3: CASSRPGAKNTEAFF. The CDR3 coding sequence is TGTGCCAGCAGCCGACCGGGGGCCAAGAACACTGAAGCTTTCTTT.

The CDR3 DNA is TGCGCCGCCAGCCCGAGAGGGGCGACCGCAGGGGAAATGGAGCAGTTCTTC. Protein product: CAASPRGATAGEMEQFF. The chain has TRBV10-1 and TRBJ2-1; D possibly corresponds to TRBD1 (6 bases). The CDR3 is 17 amino acids. V was clipped by 11 bases and J by 10 bases, with 33 bases between them. In germline, CDR1 is WNHNN, CDR2 SYGVQD (reference sequence).

A word on this clonotype: A read error may explain this, as a much larger clone is one base away. The CDR3 region is CASIEGTANTGELFF. The CDR3 region has the DNA TGTGCCAGCATTGAAGGGACCGCGAACACCGGGGAGCTGTTTTTT. The V call is TRBV6-2 or TRBV6-3, the J call TRBJ2-2, with D perhaps given as TRBD1 or TRBD2 (5 bases each). V was pared by 7 bases and J by 0 bases, with 12 bases between. The CDR3 has 15 residues. From germline, CDR1 is MNHEY and CDR2 SVGEGT.

V usage is TRBV7-2 and J usage is TRBJ2-5, with TRBD2 identical over 10 bases. The ends lost 5 bases at V and 5 bases at J; junction bases unmatched: 8. Germline CDR1 SGHTA, CDR2 FQGNSA. The CDR3 sequence is 15 residues long. CDR3 in DNA: TGTGCCAGCAGCCCTTCAGCGGGGGGGTTGGAGACCCAGTACTTC. Its protein product is CASSPSAGGLETQYF. Together with reference TRBV7-2 and TRBJ2-5, the CDR3 gives the full variable domain: GAGVSQSPSNKVTEKGKDVELRCDPISGHTALYWYRQSLGQGLEFLIYFQGNSAPDKSGLPSDRFSAERTGGSVSTLTIQRTQQEDSAVYLCASSPSAGGLETQYFGPGTRLLVL.

Many counts were recorded for this clonotype. This CDR3 is CASSPRSTATNEKLFF. The CDR3 DNA sequence: TGTGCCAGCTCACCACGGTCAACTGCAACTAATGAAAAACTGTTTTTT. The V call is TRBV18, the J call TRBJ1-4; D remains ambiguous. The germline V and J ends were trimmed by 1 base and 0 bases, with 9 bases remaining between them. Germline-derived CDR1 and CDR2 are KGHSH and LQKENI. The CDR3 totals 16 residues.